Listed here are 2 T cell receptor beta chains from one sample, sequenced in a study of blood T cell repertoires in COVID-19. TCRdb keeps only in-frame clones here, not all; method: immunoSEQ multiplex PCR. The repertoire includes roughly 250,000 clones, roughly 86% of them detected once, and about 3.3% sits in the top ten. Sequencing input: PBMCs or T cells enriched from blood (not recorded which). The receptors here all came from a woman aged 40 to 55 with acute COVID-19.

The rearrangement joins TRBV5-4 to TRBJ2-2; TRBD2 matches at 8 bases. CDR1 is SGHNT and CDR2 is YYREEE in the germline V gene (reference sequence). The length of the CDR3 is 17 residues. V shed 5 bases and J 3 bases; nucleotides not matched to a gene: 12. The CDR3 nucleotides are TGTGCCAGCAGGTACTACCTGAGCGGGAGTGACACCGGGGAGCTGTTTTTT. It is translated as CASRYYLSGSDTGELFF.

The chain employs TRBV3-1 (or the pseudogene TRBV3-2) and TRBJ2-7; 9 bases match TRBD2. The CDR3 has 14 residues. Germline assignment: CDR1 LGHDT and CDR2 YNNKEL (reference sequence). V shed 3 bases and J 6 bases; nucleotides not matched to a gene: 6. The CDR3 loop is CASSQGLAFFEQYF. In DNA, the CDR3 is TGTGCCAGCAGCCAGGGACTAGCCTTCTTCGAGCAGTACTTC.